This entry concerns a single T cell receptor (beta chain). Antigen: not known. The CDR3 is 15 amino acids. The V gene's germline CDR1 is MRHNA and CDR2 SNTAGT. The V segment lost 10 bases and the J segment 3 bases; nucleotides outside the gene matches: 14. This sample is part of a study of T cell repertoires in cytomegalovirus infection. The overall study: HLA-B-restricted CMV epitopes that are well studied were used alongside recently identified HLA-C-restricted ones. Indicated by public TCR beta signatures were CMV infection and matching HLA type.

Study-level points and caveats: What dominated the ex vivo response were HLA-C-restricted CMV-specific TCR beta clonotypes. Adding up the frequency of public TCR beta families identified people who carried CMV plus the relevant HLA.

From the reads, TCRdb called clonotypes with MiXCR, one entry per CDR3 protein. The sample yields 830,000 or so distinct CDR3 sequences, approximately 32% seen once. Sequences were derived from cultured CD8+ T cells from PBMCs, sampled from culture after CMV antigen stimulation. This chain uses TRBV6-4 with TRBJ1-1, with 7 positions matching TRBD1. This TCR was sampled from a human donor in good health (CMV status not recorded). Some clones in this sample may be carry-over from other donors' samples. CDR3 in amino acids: CATLNLQGPHTEAFF. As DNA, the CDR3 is TGTGCCACCCTGAACCTACAGGGGCCCCACACTGAAGCTTTCTTT.